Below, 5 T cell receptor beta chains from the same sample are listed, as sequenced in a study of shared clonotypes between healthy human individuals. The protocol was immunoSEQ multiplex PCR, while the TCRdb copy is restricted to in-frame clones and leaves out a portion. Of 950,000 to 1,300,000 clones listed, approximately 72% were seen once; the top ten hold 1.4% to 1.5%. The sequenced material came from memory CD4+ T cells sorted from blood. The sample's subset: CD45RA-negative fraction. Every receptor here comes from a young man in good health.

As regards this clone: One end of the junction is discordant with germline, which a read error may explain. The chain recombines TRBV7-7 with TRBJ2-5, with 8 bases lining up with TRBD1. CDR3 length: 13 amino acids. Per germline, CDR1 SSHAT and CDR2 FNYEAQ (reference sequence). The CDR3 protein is CASSQTGAETQYF. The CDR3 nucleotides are TGTGCTAGCAGCCAGACAGGGGCAGAGACCCAGTACTTC.

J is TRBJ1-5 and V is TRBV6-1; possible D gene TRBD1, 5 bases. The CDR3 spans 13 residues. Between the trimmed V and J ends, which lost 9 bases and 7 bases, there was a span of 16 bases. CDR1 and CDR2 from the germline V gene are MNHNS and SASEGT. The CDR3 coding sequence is TGTGCCAGTACGGCGTCAGGGACGCAGCCCCAGCATTTT. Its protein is CASTASGTQPQHF.

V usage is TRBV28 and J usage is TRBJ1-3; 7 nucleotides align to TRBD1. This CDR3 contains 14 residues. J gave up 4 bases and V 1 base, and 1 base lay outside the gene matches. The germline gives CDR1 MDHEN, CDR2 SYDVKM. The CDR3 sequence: CASSLSGGGNTIYF. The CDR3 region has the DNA TGTGCCAGCAGTTTATCAGGGGGAGGAAACACCATATATTTT.

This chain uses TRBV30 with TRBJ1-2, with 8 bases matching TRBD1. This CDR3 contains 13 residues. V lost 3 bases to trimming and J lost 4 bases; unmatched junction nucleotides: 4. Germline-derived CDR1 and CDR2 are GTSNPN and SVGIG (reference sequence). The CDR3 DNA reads TGTGCCTGGAGGTCACAGGGGGTCTATGGCTACACCTTC. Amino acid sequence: CAWRSQGVYGYTF.

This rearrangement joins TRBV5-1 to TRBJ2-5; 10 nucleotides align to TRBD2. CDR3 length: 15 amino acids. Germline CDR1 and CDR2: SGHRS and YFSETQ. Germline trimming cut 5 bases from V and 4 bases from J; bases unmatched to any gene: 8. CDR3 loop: CASSERGGFPETQYF. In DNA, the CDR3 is TGCGCCAGCAGTGAGCGGGGGGGCTTCCCAGAGACCCAGTACTTC.